This T cell receptor beta chain was obtained from a study of T cell changes during pregnancy in multiple sclerosis. This table comes from immunoSEQ multiplex PCR, and its TCRdb copy is limited to in-frame clones, with some not included. Among 65,000 to 95,000 clones, just over 90% were seen once, and the ten largest hold just over 2.5%. CDR1 is SQVTM, CDR2 ANQGSEA, per germline. The ends were cut back, 4 bases at V and 4 bases at J, with 10 bases in the middle. The CDR3 has 12 amino acids. The chain couples TRBV29-1 to TRBJ2-5; D call uncertain. The sequence derives from a female donor in good health, enrolled as a control in a pregnancy study. The starting material was peripheral blood, obtained after pregnancy. The CDR3 nucleotides read TGCAGCGTTGCTGATAGCACAGAGACCCAGTACTTC. Protein product: CSVADSTETQYF. The entire variable domain, with the rest obtained from reference TRBV29-1 and TRBJ2-5, is as follows: SAVISQKPSRDICQRGTSLTIQCQVDSQVTMMFWYRQQPGQSLTLIATANQGSEATYESGFVIDKFPISRPNLTFSTLTVSNMSPEDSSIYLCSVADSTETQYFGPGTRLLVL.